This T cell receptor (beta chain) was captured by sequencing in a study of cytomegalovirus exposure and HLA in healthy donors. The PCR had 60 Vbeta and 13 Jbeta primers. Profiled with immunoSEQ multiplex PCR; TCRdb holds only in-frame clones, not every one. The sample records around 150,000 clones, roughly 80% being singletons. With respect to this clone: As yet, its antigen is unknown.

The V and J ends lost 0 bases and 1 base respectively, with 12 bases between them. The length of the CDR3 is 16 residues. The germline gives CDR1 SGDLS, CDR2 YYNGEE. Findings of the study overall: Cytomegalovirus-associated TCR beta chains were listed, numbering 150 to 200. In an earlier analysis, about 87% or about 30%: the productive usage of most TCR beta V segments. Sequences of the TCR beta chain were said to predict the HLA-A and HLA-B alleles of most subjects accurately.

The sample was PBMCs. The sequence came from a woman in her 40s in good health and CMV-seropositive. The chain is built from TRBV9 and TRBJ2-3, with D tentatively TRBD1 (5 bases). The CDR3 loop is CASSVGRLGGTDTQYF. The CDR3 nucleotides read TGTGCCAGCAGCGTAGGACGGCTAGGGGGCACAGATACGCAGTATTTT.